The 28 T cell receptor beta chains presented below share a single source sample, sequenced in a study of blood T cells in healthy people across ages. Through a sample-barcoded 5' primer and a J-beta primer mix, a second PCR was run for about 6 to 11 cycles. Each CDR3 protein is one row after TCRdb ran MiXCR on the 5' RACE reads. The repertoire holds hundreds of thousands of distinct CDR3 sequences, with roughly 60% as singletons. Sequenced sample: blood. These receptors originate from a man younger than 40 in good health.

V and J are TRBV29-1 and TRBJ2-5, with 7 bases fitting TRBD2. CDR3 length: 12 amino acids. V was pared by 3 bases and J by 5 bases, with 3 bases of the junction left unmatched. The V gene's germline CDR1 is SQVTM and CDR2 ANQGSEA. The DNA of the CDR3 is TGCAGCGTTGAGCAGGGAGGGGAGACCCAGTACTTC. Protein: CSVEQGGETQYF. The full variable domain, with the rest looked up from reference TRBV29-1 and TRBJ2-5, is SAVISQKPSRDICQRGTSLTIQCQVDSQVTMMFWYRQQPGQSLTLIATANQGSEATYESGFVIDKFPISRPNLTFSTLTVSNMSPEDSSIYLCSVEQGGETQYFGPGTRLLVL.

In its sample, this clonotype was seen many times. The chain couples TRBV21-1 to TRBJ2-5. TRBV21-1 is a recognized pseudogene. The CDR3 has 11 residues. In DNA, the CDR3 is TGTGCCAGCAGCCAGTGGGAGACCCAGTACTTC. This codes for CASSQWETQYF.

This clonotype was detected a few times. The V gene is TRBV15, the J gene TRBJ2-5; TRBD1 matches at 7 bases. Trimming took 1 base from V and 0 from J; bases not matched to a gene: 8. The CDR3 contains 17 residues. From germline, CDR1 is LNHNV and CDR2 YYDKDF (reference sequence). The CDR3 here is CATSRVDTGDNQETQYF. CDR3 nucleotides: TGTGCCACCAGCAGAGTTGATACAGGGGACAACCAAGAGACCCAGTACTTC.

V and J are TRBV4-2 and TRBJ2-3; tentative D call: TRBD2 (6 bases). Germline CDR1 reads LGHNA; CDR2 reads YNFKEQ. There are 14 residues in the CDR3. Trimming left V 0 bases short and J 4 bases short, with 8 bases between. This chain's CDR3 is CASSQDPGADTQYF. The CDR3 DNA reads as TGTGCCAGCAGCCAAGATCCGGGGGCAGATACGCAGTATTTT.

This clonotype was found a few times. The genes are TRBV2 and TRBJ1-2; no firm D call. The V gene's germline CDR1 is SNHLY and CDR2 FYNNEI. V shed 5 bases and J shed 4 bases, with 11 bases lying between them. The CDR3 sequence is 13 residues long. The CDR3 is CASSTDGFYGYTF. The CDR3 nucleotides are TGTGCCAGCAGTACCGACGGGTTCTATGGCTACACCTTC.

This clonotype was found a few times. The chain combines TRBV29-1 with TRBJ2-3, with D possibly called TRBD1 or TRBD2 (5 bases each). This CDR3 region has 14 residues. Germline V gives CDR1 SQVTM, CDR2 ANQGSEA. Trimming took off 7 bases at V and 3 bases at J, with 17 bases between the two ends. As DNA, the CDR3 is TGCAGCGGAGGGGTGACACGAGGGACAGATACGCAGTATTTT. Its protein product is CSGGVTRGTDTQYF.

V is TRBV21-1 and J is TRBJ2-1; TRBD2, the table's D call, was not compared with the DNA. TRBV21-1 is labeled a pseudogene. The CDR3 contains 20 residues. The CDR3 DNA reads TGTGCCAGCAGCAAAGTGGAAGGACATTTTCCCGCCATCTCCTACAATGAGCAGTTCTTC. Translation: CASSKVEGHFPAISYNEQFF.

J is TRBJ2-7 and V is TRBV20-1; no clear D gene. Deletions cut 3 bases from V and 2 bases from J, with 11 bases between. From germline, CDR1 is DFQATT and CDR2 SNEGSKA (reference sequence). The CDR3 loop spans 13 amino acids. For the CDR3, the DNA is TGCAGTGCTAGTCTCCAGTATACCTACGAGCAGTACTTC. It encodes CSASLQYTYEQYF.

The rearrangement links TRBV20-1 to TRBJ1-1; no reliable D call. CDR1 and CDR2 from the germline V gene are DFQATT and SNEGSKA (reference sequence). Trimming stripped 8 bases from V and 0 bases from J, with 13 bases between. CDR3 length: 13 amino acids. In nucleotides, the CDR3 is TGCAGTCCCTCCGGTGAGATGAACACTGAAGCTTTCTTT. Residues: CSPSGEMNTEAFF.

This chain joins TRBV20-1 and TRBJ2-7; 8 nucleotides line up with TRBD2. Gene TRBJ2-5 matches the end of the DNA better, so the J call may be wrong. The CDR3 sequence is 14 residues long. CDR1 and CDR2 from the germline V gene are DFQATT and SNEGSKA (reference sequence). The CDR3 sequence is CSASPGLAGKTQYF. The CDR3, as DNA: TGCAGTGCTAGCCCCGGACTAGCCGGCAAGACCCAGTACTTC.

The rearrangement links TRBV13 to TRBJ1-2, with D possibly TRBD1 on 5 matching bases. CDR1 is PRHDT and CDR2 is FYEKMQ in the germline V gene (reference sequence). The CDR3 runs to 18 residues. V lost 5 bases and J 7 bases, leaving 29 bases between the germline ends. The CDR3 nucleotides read TGTGCCAGCAGCCCACCACATTCCCAGGGAATTGGGGTATTTGGCTACACCTTC. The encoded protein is CASSPPHSQGIGVFGYTF.

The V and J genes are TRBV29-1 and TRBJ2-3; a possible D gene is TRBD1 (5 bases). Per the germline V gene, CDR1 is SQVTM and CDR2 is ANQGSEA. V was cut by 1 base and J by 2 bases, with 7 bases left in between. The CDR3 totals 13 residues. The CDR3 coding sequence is TGCAGCGTTGAAGTACAGGCCACAGATACGCAGTATTTT. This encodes CSVEVQATDTQYF.

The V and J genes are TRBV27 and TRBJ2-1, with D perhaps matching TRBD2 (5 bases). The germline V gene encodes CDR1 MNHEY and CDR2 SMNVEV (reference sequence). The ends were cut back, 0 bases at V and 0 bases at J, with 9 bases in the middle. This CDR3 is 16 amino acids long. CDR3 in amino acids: CASSLSITSSYNEQFF. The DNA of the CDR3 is TGTGCCAGCAGTTTATCGATCACTAGCTCCTACAATGAGCAGTTCTTC.

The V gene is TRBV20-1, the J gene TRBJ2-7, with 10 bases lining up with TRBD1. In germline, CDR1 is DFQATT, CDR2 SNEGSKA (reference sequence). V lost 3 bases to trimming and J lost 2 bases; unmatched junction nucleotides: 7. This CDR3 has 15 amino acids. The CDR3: CSASKGQGIPYEQYF. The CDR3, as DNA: TGCAGTGCTAGCAAGGGACAGGGGATTCCCTACGAGCAGTACTTC.

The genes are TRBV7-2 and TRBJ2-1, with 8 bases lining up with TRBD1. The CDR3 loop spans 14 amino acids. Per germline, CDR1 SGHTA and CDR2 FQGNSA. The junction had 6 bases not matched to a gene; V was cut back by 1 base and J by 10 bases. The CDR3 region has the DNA TGTGCCAGCAGCTTAGTTGGACAGGGAAGCGAGCAGTTCTTC. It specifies CASSLVGQGSEQFF. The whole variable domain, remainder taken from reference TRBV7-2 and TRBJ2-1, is GAGVSQSPSNKVTEKGKDVELRCDPISGHTALYWYRQSLGQGLEFLIYFQGNSAPDKSGLPSDRFSAERTGGSVSTLTIQRTQQEDSAVYLCASSLVGQGSEQFFGPGTRLTVL.

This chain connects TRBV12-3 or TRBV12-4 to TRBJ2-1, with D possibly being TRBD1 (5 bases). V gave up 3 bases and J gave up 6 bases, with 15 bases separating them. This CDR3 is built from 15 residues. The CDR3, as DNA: TGTGCCAGCAGTTTGACAGCAATTCATCCCAATGAGCAGTTCTTC. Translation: CASSLTAIHPNEQFF.

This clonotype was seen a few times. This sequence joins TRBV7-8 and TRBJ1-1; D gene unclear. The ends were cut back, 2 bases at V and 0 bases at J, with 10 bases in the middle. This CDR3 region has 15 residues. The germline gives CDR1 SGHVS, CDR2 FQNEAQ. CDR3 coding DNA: TGTGCCAGCAGCTTAACGGAGACTATGAACACTGAAGCTTTCTTT. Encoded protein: CASSLTETMNTEAFF. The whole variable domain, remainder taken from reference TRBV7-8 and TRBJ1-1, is GAGVSQSPRYKVAKRGQDVALRCDPISGHVSLFWYQQALGQGPEFLTYFQNEAQLDKSGLPSDRFFAERPEGSVSTLKIQRTQQEDSAVYLCASSLTETMNTEAFFGQGTRLTVV.

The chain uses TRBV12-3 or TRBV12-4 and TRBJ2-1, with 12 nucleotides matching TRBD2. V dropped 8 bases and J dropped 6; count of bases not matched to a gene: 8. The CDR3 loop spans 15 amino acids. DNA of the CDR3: TGTGCCAGCTTCCCTAGCGGGAGGGCCCCCAATGAGCAGTTCTTC. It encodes CASFPSGRAPNEQFF.

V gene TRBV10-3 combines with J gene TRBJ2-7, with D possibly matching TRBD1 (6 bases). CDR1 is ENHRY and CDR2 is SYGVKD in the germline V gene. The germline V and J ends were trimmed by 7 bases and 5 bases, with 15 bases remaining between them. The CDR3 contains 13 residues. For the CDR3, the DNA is TGTGCCATCAATTCCCCACAGGGAGACGAGCAGTACTTC. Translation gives CAINSPQGDEQYF.

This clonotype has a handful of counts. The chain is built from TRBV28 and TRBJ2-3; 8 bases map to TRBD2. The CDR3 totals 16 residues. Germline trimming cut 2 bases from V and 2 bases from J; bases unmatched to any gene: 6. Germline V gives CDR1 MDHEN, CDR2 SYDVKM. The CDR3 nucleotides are TGTGCCAGCAGTTTAAGTGGGACTAGGAACACAGATACGCAGTATTTT. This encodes CASSLSGTRNTDTQYF.

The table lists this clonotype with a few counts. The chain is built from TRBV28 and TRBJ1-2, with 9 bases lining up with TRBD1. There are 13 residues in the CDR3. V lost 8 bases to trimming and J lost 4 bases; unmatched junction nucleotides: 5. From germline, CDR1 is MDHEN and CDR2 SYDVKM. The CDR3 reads CASLGQGIYGYTF. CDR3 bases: TGTGCCAGCCTGGGACAGGGCATCTATGGCTACACCTTC.

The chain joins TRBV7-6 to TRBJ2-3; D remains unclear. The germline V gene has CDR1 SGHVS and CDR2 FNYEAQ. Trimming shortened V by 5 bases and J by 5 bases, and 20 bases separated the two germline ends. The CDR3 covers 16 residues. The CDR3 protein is CASSRAVGPAKDTQYF. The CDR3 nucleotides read TGTGCCAGCAGCCGCGCGGTTGGGCCTGCCAAAGATACGCAGTATTTT.

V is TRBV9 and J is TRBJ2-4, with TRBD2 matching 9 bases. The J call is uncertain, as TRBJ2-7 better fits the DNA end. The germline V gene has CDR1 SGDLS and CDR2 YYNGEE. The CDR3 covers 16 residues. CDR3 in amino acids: CASSVGSAGGPYEQYF. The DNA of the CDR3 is TGTGCCAGCAGCGTAGGCTCCGCGGGAGGGCCTTACGAGCAGTACTTC.

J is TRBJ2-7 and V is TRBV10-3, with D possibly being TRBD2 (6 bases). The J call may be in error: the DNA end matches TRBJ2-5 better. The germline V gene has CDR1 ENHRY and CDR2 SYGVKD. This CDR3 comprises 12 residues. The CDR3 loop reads CAIGLPEETQYF. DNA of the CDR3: TGTGCCATCGGACTACCTGAAGAGACCCAGTACTTC.

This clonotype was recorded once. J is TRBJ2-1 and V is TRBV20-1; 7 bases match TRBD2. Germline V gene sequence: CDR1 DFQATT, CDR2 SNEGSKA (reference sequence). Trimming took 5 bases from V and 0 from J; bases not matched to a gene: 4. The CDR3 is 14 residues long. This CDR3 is CSAPGGSSYNEQFF. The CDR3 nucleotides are TGCAGTGCTCCCGGGGGGAGCTCCTACAATGAGCAGTTCTTC.

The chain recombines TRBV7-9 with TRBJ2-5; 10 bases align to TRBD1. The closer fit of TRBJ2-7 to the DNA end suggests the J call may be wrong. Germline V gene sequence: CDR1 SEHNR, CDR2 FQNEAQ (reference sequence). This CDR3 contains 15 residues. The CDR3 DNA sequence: TGTGCCAGCAGCTTGGGGGACAGGGGAATCCACGAGCAGTACTTC. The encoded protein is CASSLGDRGIHEQYF.

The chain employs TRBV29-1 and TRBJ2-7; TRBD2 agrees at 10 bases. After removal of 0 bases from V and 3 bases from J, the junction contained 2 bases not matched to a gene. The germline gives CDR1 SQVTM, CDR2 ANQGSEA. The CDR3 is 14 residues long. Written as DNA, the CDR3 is TGCAGCGTTGAAGACAGCGGGAGGGTCTACGAGCAGTACTTC. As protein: CSVEDSGRVYEQYF.

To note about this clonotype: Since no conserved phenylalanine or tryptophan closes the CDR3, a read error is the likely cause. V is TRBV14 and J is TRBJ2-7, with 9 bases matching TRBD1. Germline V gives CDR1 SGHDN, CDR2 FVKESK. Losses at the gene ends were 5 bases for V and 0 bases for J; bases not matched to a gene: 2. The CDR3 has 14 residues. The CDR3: CASSAGQGSYEQYY. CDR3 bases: TGTGCCAGCAGCGCGGGACAGGGCTCCTACGAGCAGTACTAC.